The entry that follows covers one T cell receptor (beta chain) sequence. The antigen remains undetermined. It may be a read error: a sequence one base away is much more abundant. A sample-barcoded 5' primer and a J-beta primer mix were used in a second PCR of about 7 to 12 cycles. TCRdb independently ran MiXCR on the 5' RACE reads; one entry per CDR3 protein. The sample contains about 900,000 distinct CDR3 sequences, around two thirds of which appear only once. CDR1 is SQVTM, CDR2 ANQGSEA, per germline. There are 13 residues in the CDR3. Isolated PBMCs totaled at least 7 million in each sample. This sample was taken from a study of blood T cells in healthy people across ages. Findings of the study overall: Diversity was higher, and naive CD4+ cells more numerous, in long-lived donors than in aged donors. The diversity estimates, figures obtained from one million T cells, were considered underestimates. What prevented conclusive comparison of naive and antigen-experienced cells was that PBMCs were unsorted.

The chain combines TRBV29-1 with TRBJ2-7; D assignment may be TRBD1 or TRBD2 (6 bases each). The sequenced material came from blood. The TCR sequence derives from a young man in good health. DNA for the CDR3: TGCAGCATTGAAGGGGGGAGCGCCTACGAGCAGTACTTC. Protein product: CSIEGGSAYEQYF.